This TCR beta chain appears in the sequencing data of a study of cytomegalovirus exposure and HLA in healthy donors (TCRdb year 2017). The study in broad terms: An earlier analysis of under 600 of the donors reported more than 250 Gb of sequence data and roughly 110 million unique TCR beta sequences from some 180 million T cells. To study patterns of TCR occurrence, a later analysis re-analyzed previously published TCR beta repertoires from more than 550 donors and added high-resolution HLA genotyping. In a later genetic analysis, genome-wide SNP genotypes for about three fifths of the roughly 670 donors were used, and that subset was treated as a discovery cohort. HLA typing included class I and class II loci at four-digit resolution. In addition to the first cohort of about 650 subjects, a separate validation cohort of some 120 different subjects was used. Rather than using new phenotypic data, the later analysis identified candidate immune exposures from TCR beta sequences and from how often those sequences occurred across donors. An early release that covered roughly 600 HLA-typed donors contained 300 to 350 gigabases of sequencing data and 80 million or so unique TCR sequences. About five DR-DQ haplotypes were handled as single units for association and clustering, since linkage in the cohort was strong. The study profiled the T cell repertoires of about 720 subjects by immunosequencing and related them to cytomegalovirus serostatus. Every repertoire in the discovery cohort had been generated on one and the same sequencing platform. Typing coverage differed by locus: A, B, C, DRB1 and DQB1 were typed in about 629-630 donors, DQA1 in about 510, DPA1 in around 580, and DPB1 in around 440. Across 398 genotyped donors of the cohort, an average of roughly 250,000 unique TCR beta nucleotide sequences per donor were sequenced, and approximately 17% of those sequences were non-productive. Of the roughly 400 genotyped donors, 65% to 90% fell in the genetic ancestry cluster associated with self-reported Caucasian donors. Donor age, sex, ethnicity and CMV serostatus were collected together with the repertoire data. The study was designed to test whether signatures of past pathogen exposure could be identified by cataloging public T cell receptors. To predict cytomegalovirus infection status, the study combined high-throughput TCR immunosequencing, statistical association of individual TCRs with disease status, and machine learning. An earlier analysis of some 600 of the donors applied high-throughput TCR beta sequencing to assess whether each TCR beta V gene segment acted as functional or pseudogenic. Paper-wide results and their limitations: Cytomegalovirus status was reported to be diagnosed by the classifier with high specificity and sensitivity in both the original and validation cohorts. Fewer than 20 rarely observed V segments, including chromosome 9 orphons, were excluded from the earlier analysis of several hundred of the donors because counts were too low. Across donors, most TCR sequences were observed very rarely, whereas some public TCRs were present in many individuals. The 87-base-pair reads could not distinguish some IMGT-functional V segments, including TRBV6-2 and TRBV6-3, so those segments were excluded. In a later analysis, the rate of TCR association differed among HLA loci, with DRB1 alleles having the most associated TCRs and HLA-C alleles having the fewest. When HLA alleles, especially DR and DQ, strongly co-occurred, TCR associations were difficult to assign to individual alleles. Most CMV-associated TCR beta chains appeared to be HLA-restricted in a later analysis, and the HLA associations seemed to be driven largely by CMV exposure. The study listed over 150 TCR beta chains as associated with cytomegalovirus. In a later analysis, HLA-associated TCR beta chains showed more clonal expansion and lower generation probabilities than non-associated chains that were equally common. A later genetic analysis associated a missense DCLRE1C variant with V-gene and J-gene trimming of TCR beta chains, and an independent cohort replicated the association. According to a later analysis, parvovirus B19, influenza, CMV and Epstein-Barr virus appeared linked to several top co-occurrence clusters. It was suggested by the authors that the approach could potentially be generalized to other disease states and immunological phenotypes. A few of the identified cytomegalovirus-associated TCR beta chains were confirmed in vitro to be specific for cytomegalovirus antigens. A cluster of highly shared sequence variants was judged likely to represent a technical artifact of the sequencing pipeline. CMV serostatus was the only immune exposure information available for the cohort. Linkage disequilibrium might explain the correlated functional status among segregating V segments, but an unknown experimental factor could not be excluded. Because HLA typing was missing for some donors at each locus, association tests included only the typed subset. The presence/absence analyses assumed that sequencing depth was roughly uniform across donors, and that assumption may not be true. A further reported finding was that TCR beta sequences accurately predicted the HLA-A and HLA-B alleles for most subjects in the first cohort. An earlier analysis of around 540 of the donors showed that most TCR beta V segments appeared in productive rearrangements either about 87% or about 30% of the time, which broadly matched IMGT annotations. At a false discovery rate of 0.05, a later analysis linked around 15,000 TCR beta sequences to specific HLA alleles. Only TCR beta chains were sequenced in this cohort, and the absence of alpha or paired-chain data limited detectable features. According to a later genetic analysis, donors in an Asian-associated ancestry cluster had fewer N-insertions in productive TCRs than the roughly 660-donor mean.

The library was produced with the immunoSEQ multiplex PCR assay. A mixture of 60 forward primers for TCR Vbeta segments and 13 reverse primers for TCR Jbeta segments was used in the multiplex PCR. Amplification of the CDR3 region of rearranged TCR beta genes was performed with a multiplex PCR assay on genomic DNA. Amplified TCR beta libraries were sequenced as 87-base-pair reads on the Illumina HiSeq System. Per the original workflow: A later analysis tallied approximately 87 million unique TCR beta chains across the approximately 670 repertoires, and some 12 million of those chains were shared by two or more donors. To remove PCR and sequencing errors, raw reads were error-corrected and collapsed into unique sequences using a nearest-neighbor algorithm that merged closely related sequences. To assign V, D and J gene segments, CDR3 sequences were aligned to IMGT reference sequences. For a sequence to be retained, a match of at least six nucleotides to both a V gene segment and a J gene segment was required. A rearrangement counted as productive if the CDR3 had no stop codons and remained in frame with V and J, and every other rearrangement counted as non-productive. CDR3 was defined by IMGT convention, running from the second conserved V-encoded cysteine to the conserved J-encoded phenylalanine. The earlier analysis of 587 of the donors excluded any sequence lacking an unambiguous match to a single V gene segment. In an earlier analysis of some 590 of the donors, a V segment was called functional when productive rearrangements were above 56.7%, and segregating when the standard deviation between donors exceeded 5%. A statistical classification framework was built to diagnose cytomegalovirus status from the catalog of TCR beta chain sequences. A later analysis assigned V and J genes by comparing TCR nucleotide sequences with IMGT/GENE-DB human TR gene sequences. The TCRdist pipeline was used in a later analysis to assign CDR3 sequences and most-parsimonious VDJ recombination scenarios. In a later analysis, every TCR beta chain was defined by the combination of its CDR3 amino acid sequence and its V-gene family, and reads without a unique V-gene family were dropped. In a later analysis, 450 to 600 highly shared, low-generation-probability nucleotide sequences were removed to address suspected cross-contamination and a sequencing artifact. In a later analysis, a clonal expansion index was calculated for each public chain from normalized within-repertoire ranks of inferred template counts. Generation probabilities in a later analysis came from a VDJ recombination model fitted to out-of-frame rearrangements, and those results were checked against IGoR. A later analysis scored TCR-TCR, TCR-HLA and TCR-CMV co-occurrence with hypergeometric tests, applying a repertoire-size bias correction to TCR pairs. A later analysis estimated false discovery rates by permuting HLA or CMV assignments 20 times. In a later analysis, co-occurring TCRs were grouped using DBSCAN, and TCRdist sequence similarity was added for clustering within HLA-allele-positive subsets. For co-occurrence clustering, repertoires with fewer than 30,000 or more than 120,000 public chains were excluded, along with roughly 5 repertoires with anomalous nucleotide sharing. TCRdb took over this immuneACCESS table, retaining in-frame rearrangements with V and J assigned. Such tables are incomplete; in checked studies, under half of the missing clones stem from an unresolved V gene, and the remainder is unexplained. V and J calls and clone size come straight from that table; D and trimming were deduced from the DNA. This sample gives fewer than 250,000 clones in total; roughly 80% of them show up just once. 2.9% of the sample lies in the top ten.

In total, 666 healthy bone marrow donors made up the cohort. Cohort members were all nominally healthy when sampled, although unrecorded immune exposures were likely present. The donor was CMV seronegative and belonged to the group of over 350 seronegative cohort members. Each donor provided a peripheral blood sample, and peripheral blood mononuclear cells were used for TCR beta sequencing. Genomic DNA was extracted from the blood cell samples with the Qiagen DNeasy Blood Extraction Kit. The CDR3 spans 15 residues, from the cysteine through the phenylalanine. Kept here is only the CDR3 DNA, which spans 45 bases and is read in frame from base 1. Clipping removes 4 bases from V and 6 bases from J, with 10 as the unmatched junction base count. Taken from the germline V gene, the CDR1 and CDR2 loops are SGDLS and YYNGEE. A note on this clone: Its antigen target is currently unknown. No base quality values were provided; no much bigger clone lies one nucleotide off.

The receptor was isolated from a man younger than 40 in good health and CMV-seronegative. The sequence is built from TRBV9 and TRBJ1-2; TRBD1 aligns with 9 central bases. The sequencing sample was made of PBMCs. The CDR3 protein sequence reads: CASSLGTGNWDGYTF. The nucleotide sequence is TGTGCCAGCAGCCTCGGGACAGGGAATTGGGATGGCTACACCTTC. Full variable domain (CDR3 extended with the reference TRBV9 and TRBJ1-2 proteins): DSGVTQTPKHLITATGQRVTLRCSPRSGDLSVYWYQQSLDQGLQFLIQYYNGEERAKGNILERFSAQQFPDLHSELNLSSLELGDSALYFCASSLGTGNWDGYTFGSGTRLTVV.